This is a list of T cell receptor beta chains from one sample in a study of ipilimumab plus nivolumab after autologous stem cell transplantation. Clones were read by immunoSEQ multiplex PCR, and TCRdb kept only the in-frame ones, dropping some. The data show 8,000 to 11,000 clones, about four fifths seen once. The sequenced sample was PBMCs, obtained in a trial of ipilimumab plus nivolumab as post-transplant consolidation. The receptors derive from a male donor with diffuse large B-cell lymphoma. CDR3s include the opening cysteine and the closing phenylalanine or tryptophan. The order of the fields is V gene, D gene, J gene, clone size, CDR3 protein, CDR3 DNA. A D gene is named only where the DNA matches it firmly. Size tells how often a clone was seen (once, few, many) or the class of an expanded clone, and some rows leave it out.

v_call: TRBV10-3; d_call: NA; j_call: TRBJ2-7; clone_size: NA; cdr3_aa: CAISESTYEQYF; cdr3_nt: TGTGCCATCAGTGAGTCCACCTACGAGCAGTACTTC
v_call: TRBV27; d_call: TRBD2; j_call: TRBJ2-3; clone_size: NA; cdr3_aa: CASTHGSSGEKYF; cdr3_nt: TGTGCCAGCACCCACGGAAGCAGCGGGGAGAAGTATTTT
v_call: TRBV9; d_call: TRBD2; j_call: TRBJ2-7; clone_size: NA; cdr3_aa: CASSAHSGTTYEQYF; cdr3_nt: TGTGCCAGCAGCGCTCATAGCGGGACAACCTACGAGCAGTACTTC
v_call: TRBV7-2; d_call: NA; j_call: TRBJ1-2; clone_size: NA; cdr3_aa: CASSPGRGYGYTF; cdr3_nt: TGTGCCAGCAGCCCAGGCCGCGGCTATGGCTACACCTTC
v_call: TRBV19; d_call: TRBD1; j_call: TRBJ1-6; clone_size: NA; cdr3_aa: CASRPPGQRNSPLHF; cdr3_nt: TGTGCCAGTAGACCACCGGGACAGAGAAATTCACCCCTCCACTTT
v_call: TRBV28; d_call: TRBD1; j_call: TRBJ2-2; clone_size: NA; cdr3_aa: CASSSQGAQLNTGELFF; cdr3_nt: TGTGCCAGCAGTTCTCAGGGGGCCCAATTGAACACCGGGGAGCTGTTTTTT
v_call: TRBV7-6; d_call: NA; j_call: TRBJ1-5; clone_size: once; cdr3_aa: CASSLGAGGVSNQPQHF; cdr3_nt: TGTGCCAGCAGCTTAGGGGCGGGGGGCGTTAGCAATCAGCCCCAGCATTTT
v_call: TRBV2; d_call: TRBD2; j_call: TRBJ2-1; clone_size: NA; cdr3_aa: CASSLAGAYNEQFF; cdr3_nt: TGTGCCAGCTCACTAGCGGGGGCCTACAATGAGCAGTTCTTC
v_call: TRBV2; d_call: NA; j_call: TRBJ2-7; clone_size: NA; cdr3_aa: CASTLFTEQYF; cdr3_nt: TGTGCCAGCACCCTCTTTACCGAGCAGTACTTC
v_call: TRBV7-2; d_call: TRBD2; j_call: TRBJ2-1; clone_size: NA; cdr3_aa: CASSLASAGGYNEQFF; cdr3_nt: TGTGCCAGCAGCTTAGCGTCAGCGGGGGGCTATAATGAGCAGTTCTTC
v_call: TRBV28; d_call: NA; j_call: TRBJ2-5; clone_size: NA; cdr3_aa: CASSPLLTGGTQYF; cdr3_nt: TGTGCCAGCAGTCCCTTATTGACAGGTGGGACCCAGTACTTC
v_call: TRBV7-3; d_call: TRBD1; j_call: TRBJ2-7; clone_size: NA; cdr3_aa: CASSPYRDRGGYYEQYF; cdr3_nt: TGTGCCAGCAGCCCGTACCGGGACAGGGGAGGGTACTACGAGCAGTACTTC
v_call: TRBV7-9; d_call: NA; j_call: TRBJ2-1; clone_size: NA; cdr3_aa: CASSLSRAPEQFF; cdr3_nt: TGTGCCAGCAGCTTGTCTCGAGCGCCTGAGCAGTTCTTC
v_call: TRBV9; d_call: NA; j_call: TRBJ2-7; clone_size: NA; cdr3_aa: CASSVSGTNNYEQYF; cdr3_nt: TGTGCCAGCAGCGTCTCAGGGACAAACAATTACGAGCAGTACTTC
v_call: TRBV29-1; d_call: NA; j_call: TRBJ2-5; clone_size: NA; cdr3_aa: CSVVWETQYF; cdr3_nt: TGCAGCGTTGTGTGGGAGACCCAGTACTTC
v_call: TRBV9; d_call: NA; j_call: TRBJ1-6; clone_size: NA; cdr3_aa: CASSVVPGSTNSPLHF; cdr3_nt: TGTGCCAGCAGCGTAGTTCCAGGGTCGACGAATTCACCCCTCCACTTT
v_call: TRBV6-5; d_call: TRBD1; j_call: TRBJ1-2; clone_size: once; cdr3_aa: CASSLSGQGTYGYTF; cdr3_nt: TGTGCCAGCAGCCTCTCCGGACAGGGGACGTATGGCTACACCTTC
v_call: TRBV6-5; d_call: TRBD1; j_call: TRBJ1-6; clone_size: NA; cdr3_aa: CASSSGQGNSPLHF; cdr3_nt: TGTGCCAGCAGTTCGGGACAGGGGAATTCACCCCTCCACTTT
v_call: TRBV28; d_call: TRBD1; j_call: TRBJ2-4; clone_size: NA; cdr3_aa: CASSLQGRRIQVAKNIQYF; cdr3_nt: TGTGCCAGCAGCTTACAGGGGAGAAGAATTCAGGTGGCCAAAAACATTCAGTACTTC
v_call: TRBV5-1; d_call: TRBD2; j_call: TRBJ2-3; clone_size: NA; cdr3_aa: CASSFSGAETDTQYF; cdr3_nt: TGCGCCAGCAGCTTTAGCGGGGCGGAGACAGATACGCAGTATTTT
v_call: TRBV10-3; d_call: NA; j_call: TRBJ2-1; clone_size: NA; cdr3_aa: CAISWAGAGNEQFF; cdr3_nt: TGTGCCATCAGCTGGGCGGGGGCAGGCAATGAGCAGTTCTTC
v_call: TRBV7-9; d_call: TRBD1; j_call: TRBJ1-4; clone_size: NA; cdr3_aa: CASSSGTANEKLFF; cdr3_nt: TGTGCCAGCAGCTCCGGGACAGCTAATGAAAAACTGTTTTTT